Included here is one T cell receptor beta chain sequence, with context. What antigen it recognizes has not been identified. Per-nucleotide qualities are absent, and no much larger clonotype sits a single base away. The data belong to a study of T cell changes during pregnancy in multiple sclerosis (dated by TCRdb to about 2019). About the full investigation: The study looked at changes in the T cell repertoire across pregnancy in women with multiple sclerosis.

The library was made by the immunoSEQ multiplex PCR assay. TCRdb holds this immuneACCESS table with in-frame rearrangements only. Some clones are missing; in checked studies, unresolved V genes explain under half, and the rest has no known cause. The sample data list approximately 74,000 clones, and approximately 91% of these were observed just once. The top ten constitute 3% to 3.5% of the sample. The sample was peripheral blood, taken before pregnancy. This clonotype was sampled from a female donor with multiple sclerosis, enrolled in a pregnancy study.

The bases read TGTGCCAGCAGCCGAAGATCTACCAGGGAATCAACCGGGGAGCTGTTTTTT. Translated, it gives CASSRRSTRESTGELFF. The rearranged segments are TRBV11-1 and TRBJ2-2; perhaps TRBD1 is the D gene, with 5 bases matching. CDR1 and CDR2 (SGHAT, FQDESV) derive from the germline V gene (reference sequence). Including cysteine and phenylalanine, the CDR3 has 17 amino acids. Only the CDR3 region is kept as DNA, spanning 51 bases read in frame from base 1. A distance of 21 bases separates the germline ends of V and J, which lose 5 bases and 5 bases respectively.